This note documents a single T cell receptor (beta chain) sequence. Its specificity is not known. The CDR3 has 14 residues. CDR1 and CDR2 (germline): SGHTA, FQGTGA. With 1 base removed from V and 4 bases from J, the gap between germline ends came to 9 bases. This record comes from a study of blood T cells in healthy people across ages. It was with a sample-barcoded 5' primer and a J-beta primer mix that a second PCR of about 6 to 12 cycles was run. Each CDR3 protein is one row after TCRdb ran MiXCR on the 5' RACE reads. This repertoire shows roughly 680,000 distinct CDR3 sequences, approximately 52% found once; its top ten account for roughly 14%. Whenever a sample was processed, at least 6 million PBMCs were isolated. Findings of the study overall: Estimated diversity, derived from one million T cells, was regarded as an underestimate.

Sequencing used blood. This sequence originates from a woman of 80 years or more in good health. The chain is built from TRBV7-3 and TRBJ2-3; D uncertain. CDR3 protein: CASSLSSWADTQYF. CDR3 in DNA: TGTGCCAGCAGCTTAAGCTCTTGGGCAGATACGCAGTATTTT.